One and the same sample provided the 29 T cell receptor beta chains below, sequenced in a study of CD8 T cells in Susac syndrome. The RNA, about 0.45 to 1 ug, was put through reverse transcription using random hexamers. TCRdb reanalysed the immunoSEQ multiplex PCR reads using MiXCR and keeps one entry per CDR3 protein. The sample contains about 400,000 distinct CDR3 sequences, approximately 85% of which appear only once. The sample comprised CD8+ T cells from PBMCs. These receptors were obtained from a human donor with multiple sclerosis.

This clonotype was observed a handful of times. This chain uses TRBV27 with TRBJ1-5, with D hard to call. CDR1 and CDR2 (germline): MNHEY, SMNVEV (reference sequence). The germline V and J ends were trimmed by 3 bases and 5 bases, with 11 bases remaining between them. This CDR3 is 14 amino acids long. This chain's CDR3 is CASSFGQEHQPQHF. DNA of the CDR3: TGTGCCAGCAGTTTTGGGCAGGAACATCAGCCCCAGCATTTT.

The rearrangement uses TRBV7-9 and TRBJ1-6; 9 bases align to TRBD1. The CDR3 loop spans 17 amino acids. Losses at the gene ends were 0 bases for V and 3 bases for J; bases not matched to a gene: 3. Germline V gene lookup returns CDR1 SEHNR and CDR2 FQNEAQ (reference sequence). CDR3 protein: CASSLARQGDYNSPLHF. The CDR3 DNA is TGTGCCAGCAGCTTAGCCCGACAGGGGGACTATAATTCACCCCTCCACTTT.

The chain is built from TRBV30 and TRBJ2-7, with D perhaps assigned TRBD1 or TRBD2 (5 bases each). Germline loops: CDR1 GTSNPN, CDR2 SVGIG (reference sequence). V was clipped by 0 bases and J by 2 bases, with 11 bases between them. The CDR3 spans 14 residues. The CDR3 DNA is TGTGCCTGGAGTGTAGGGCTGGGACCCTACGAGCAGTACTTC. Its translation: CAWSVGLGPYEQYF.

This clonotype was observed a few times. The CDR3 DNA is TGCAGCGTCGACCTCGGCGGGAGCTCCTACGAGCAGTACTTC. Amino acids: CSVDLGGSSYEQYF. The chain joins TRBV29-1 to TRBJ2-7; TRBD2 agrees at 7 bases. Germline V gene data show CDR1 as SQVTM and CDR2 as ANQGSEA. The CDR3 spans 14 residues. The trim removed 6 bases at V and 0 bases at J, leaving 8 bases unmatched.

This chain connects TRBV7-2 to TRBJ1-5; D unclear. This CDR3 has 14 residues. Trimming removed 5 bases at V and 4 bases at J, with 12 bases between. CDR1 SGHTA and CDR2 FQGNSA come from the germline V gene. CDR3 region: CASSHLWGNQPQHF. The DNA for the CDR3 is TGTGCCAGCAGCCACCTGTGGGGAAATCAGCCCCAGCATTTT. Filled out from reference TRBV7-2 and TRBJ1-5, the complete variable domain reads GAGVSQSPSNKVTEKGKDVELRCDPISGHTALYWYRQSLGQGLEFLIYFQGNSAPDKSGLPSDRFSAERTGGSVSTLTIQRTQQEDSAVYLCASSHLWGNQPQHFGDGTRLSIL.

This clonotype has just a few counts. The J gene is TRBJ2-7, the V gene TRBV28, with TRBD1 matching 7 bases. Germline CDR1 MDHEN, CDR2 SYDVKM. There are 14 residues in the CDR3. V lost 4 bases, J lost 0 bases, and 3 bases stayed unmatched. CDR3 protein: CASSSGTVSYEQYF. For the CDR3, the DNA is TGTGCCAGCAGTTCTGGGACAGTCTCCTACGAGCAGTACTTC.

The chain links TRBV19 to TRBJ2-3; D remains ambiguous. V shed 5 bases and J shed 3 bases, with 15 bases lying between them. The CDR3 has 15 residues. CDR1 and CDR2 from the germline V gene are LNHDA and SQIVND (reference sequence). CDR3 nucleotides: TGTGCCAGTAGTTTCGTAGCCGAGGTGACAGATACGCAGTATTTT. Its protein is CASSFVAEVTDTQYF.

The V gene is TRBV27, the J gene TRBJ2-3, with 7 bases identical to TRBD1. CDR3 length equals 15 residues. V lost 2 bases and J lost 4; bases outside the gene matches: 6. CDR1 is MNHEY, CDR2 SMNVEV, per germline (reference sequence). CDR3 DNA: TGTGCCAGCAGTTTACTAGGGGGCGCGGCAGATACGCAGTATTTT. Protein: CASSLLGGAADTQYF.

The V gene is TRBV27, the J gene TRBJ1-5; 9 nucleotides line up with TRBD1. The J segment lost 0 bases and the V segment lost 2 bases, leaving 11 bases of the junction unmatched. Germline V gives CDR1 MNHEY, CDR2 SMNVEV (reference sequence). This CDR3 region has 19 residues. The CDR3 spells CASSLTGQGRGYSNQPQHF. The CDR3 DNA reads TGTGCCAGCAGTTTAACGGGACAGGGAAGGGGGTATAGCAATCAGCCCCAGCATTTT.

The J gene is TRBJ1-1, the V gene TRBV19; 7 bases align to TRBD1. V trimming: 8 bases; J trimming: 1 base; junction bases outside the gene matches: 7. The CDR3 has 14 residues. Germline lookup yields CDR1 LNHDA and CDR2 SQIVND (reference sequence). CDR3 loop: CASWRQGGNTEAFF. CDR3 in DNA: TGTGCCAGTTGGAGACAGGGCGGGAACACTGAAGCTTTCTTT.

This chain links TRBV5-1 with TRBJ2-4; TRBD2 matches 7 bases. Trimming removed 3 bases from V and 7 bases from J; junction bases left unmatched: 7. Germline-derived CDR1 and CDR2 are SGHRS and YFSETQ. This CDR3 has 14 residues. The CDR3 sequence is CASSWGGGENIQYF. The CDR3 DNA reads as TGCGCCAGCAGCTGGGGCGGGGGAGAGAACATTCAGTACTTC.

J is TRBJ1-2 and V is TRBV5-1; a possible D gene is TRBD1 (5 bases). CDR3 length equals 14 residues. Between the trimmed V and J ends, which lost 3 bases and 2 bases, there was a span of 11 bases. The germline gives CDR1 SGHRS, CDR2 YFSETQ. CDR3 region: CASSSDSWNYGYTF. CDR3 coding DNA: TGCGCCAGCAGCTCTGACAGCTGGAACTATGGCTACACCTTC. Using reference TRBV5-1 and TRBJ1-2 for the parts outside the CDR3, the full variable domain is KAGVTQTPRYLIKTRGQQVTLSCSPISGHRSVSWYQQTPGQGLQFLFEYFSETQRNKGNFPGRFSGRQFSNSRSEMNVSTLELGDSALYLCASSSDSWNYGYTFGSGTRLTVV.

The genes are TRBV30 and TRBJ1-6; D call uncertain. The V end was cut by 0 bases, the J end by 0 bases, with 9 bases between. The germline V gene encodes CDR1 GTSNPN and CDR2 SVGIG (reference sequence). The CDR3 consists of 16 residues. The DNA for the CDR3 is TGTGCCTGGAGTGTAGCCGGGAGCTCCTATAATTCACCCCTCCACTTT. Encoded protein: CAWSVAGSSYNSPLHF.

As regards this clonotype: Mismatch with germline at one junction end may stem from a read error. The chain couples TRBV5-4 to TRBJ1-1; D remains ambiguous. The CDR3 has 15 amino acids. Germline assignment: CDR1 SGHNT and CDR2 YYREEE (reference sequence). The CDR3, as DNA: TGTGCCGGCAGCCCGCTTCAAGGATCCTACACTGAAGCTTTCTTT. It is translated as CAGSPLQGSYTEAFF.

The V call is TRBV11-1, the J call TRBJ2-7; 8 bases match TRBD2. Trimming at V came to 5 bases and at J to 4 bases, leaving 10 bases not matched to a gene. The germline gives CDR1 SGHAT, CDR2 FQDESV (reference sequence). This CDR3 has 15 residues. The CDR3 DNA sequence: TGTGCCAGCAGCCCCCTCGGGACTAGTCCGTACGAGCAGTACTTC. This sequence encodes CASSPLGTSPYEQYF.

The chain joins TRBV5-1 to TRBJ2-1; 9 nucleotides line up with TRBD2. V was clipped by 0 bases and J by 4 bases; unmatched bases: 11. The CDR3 has 18 residues. Germline values: CDR1 SGHRS, CDR2 YFSETQ. CDR3 in amino acids: CASSLGLAGDLGYNEQFF. CDR3 nucleotides: TGCGCCAGCAGCTTGGGTTTAGCGGGGGACCTGGGGTACAATGAGCAGTTCTTC.

The chain is built from TRBV5-8 and TRBJ2-7, with 7 bases matching TRBD1. CDR3 length: 14 residues. V lost 2 bases to trimming and J lost 6 bases; unmatched junction nucleotides: 8. Germline CDR1 is SGHTS and CDR2 is YDEGEE. CDR3 sequence (DNA): TGTGCCAGCAGCTTCTGGACAGGTCTATTCGAGCAGTACTTC. Its translation is CASSFWTGLFEQYF.

The rearrangement joins TRBV4-1 to TRBJ2-1, with unresolved D. The CDR3 has 15 residues. From germline, CDR1 is MGHRA and CDR2 YSYEKL. The V end was cut by 1 base, the J end by 11 bases, with 18 bases between. CDR3 DNA: TGCGCCAGCAGCCAAGGGCTTTCTGGGTTTCCGAAGCAGTTCTTC. This encodes CASSQGLSGFPKQFF.

V usage is TRBV4-1 and J usage is TRBJ1-4; tentatively, D is TRBD1 (5 bases). CDR1 and CDR2 (germline): MGHRA, YSYEKL. V was shortened by 0 bases and J by 3 bases, with 11 bases between the two germline ends. This CDR3 is 16 amino acids long. CDR3 sequence: CASSQERGAPNEKLFF. Written as DNA, the CDR3 is TGCGCCAGCAGCCAAGAAAGGGGTGCGCCTAATGAAAAACTGTTTTTT.

This clonotype was counted a few times. The chain combines TRBV27 with TRBJ2-6, with 7 positions matching TRBD1. The germline gives CDR1 MNHEY, CDR2 SMNVEV (reference sequence). The ends lost 8 bases at V and 0 bases at J; junction bases unmatched: 10. The CDR3 has 17 amino acids. CDR3: CASSRTGFFSGANVLTF. CDR3 nucleotide sequence: TGTGCCAGCTCCCGGACAGGCTTTTTCTCTGGGGCCAACGTCCTGACTTTC.

This clonotype appeared a few times. The V gene is TRBV6-5, the J gene TRBJ1-2, with 10 bases that match TRBD1. After removal of 2 bases from V and 6 bases from J, the junction contained 6 bases not matched to a gene. Germline CDR1 is MNHEY and CDR2 is SVGAGI. The CDR3 extends over 15 amino acids. The CDR3 nucleotides are TGTGCCAGCAGTTACGGGACAGGGGATTTGGATGGCTACACCTTC. Translation gives CASSYGTGDLDGYTF.

This clonotype has only a few counts. The genes are TRBV7-3 and TRBJ2-1, with D tentatively TRBD2 (5 bases). With 1 base removed from V and 7 bases from J, the gap between germline ends came to 11 bases. The CDR3 extends over 14 amino acids. The germline CDR1 and CDR2 sequences are SGHTA and FQGTGA. The CDR3 coding sequence is TGTGCCAGCAGCTTAATCGGGAATGGTAATGAGCAGTTCTTC. Its protein is CASSLIGNGNEQFF.

The chain employs TRBV4-1 and TRBJ1-1, with D perhaps TRBD1 (6 bases). The length of the CDR3 is 14 residues. The V end lost 3 bases, the J end lost 3 bases, and 11 bases lay between the germline ends. Germline V gene lookup returns CDR1 MGHRA and CDR2 YSYEKL. CDR3 protein: CASSHPGAHTEAFF. The CDR3 DNA reads as TGCGCCAGCAGCCACCCAGGGGCGCACACTGAAGCTTTCTTT.

J is TRBJ2-7 and V is TRBV20-1, with D tentatively TRBD1 (5 bases). The CDR3 is 13 residues long. Looked up from germline, CDR1 is DFQATT and CDR2 is SNEGSKA (reference sequence). Trimming stripped 1 base from V and 2 bases from J, with 9 bases between. CDR3 nucleotides: TGCAGTGCTAGAGGGACAACTACCTACGAGCAGTACTTC. Translating it yields CSARGTTTYEQYF.

The rearrangement joins TRBV25-1 to TRBJ1-1; D gene unclear. This CDR3 spans 15 amino acids. Germline values: CDR1 MGHDK, CDR2 SYGVNS. Between the trimmed V and J ends, which lost 3 bases and 11 bases, there was a span of 22 bases. The DNA for the CDR3 is TGTGCCAGCAGTGAGACGGACGGTCTGTGGGTGCGGGCTTTCTTT. Amino acid sequence: CASSETDGLWVRAFF.

The J gene is TRBJ1-1, the V gene TRBV28; tentatively, D is TRBD1 (5 bases). There are 15 residues in the CDR3. The germline V and J ends were trimmed by 3 bases and 5 bases, with 16 bases remaining between them. Germline assignment: CDR1 MDHEN and CDR2 SYDVKM. For the CDR3, the DNA is TGTGCCAGCAGTTTTAGGAGGGGCGGAAAGACTGAAGCTTTCTTT. Translation: CASSFRRGGKTEAFF. The full variable domain, completed using reference TRBV28 and TRBJ1-1, is DVKVTQSSRYLVKRTGEKVFLECVQDMDHENMFWYRQDPGLGLRLIYFSYDVKMKEKGDIPEGYSVSREKKERFSLILESASTNQTSMYLCASSFRRGGKTEAFFGQGTRLTVV.

This clonotype has just a few counts. The CDR3 sequence: CASSPVGQGAPYEQYF. CDR3 DNA sequence: TGTGCCAGCAGCCCCGTAGGACAGGGGGCCCCCTACGAGCAGTACTTC. The chain recombines TRBV6-6 with TRBJ2-7, with TRBD1 matching 11 bases. The CDR3 totals 16 residues. The V and J ends lost 6 bases and 2 bases, in that order; junction bases with no gene match: 9. Germline values: CDR1 MNHNY, CDR2 SVGAGI (reference sequence).

The gene calls are TRBV27 and TRBJ1-5, with D perhaps TRBD1 (5 bases). The CDR3 has 15 residues. In germline, CDR1 is MNHEY, CDR2 SMNVEV (reference sequence). V lost 2 bases and J lost 4, with 12 bases in between. The CDR3 reads CASSLGGHQNQPQHF. In DNA form, the CDR3 reads TGTGCCAGCAGTTTAGGCGGACATCAAAATCAGCCCCAGCATTTT.

This chain uses TRBV13 with TRBJ2-2, with 7 positions matching TRBD2. V shed 1 base and J 3 bases; nucleotides not matched to a gene: 8. The CDR3 is made up of 17 amino acids. CDR1 is PRHDT and CDR2 is FYEKMQ in the germline V gene (reference sequence). CDR3 sequence (DNA): TGTGCCAGCAGCTTAGAACTCGGGGGGAGACACACCGGGGAGCTGTTTTTT. Protein: CASSLELGGRHTGELFF. Complete variable domain (other parts from reference TRBV13 and TRBJ2-2): AAGVIQSPRHLIKEKRETATLKCYPIPRHDTVYWYQQGPGQDPQFLISFYEKMQSDKGSIPDRFSAQQFSDYHSELNMSSLELGDSALYFCASSLELGGRHTGELFFGEGSRLTVL.